The 20 T cell receptor beta chains in this list originate from one sample, sequenced in a study of lymphopenia after photon versus proton radiotherapy. Produced via immunoSEQ multiplex PCR; TCRdb's table is partial and in-frame only. Altogether about 68,000 clones are present, roughly 91% being singletons, with the ten largest covering about 2.6%. Sample: peripheral blood, taken from a patient treated with photon-based radiotherapy. These TCRs come from a woman in her 70s with pancreatic cancer.

This chain links TRBV7-2 with TRBJ1-6; 8 nucleotides align to TRBD1. CDR1 is SGHTA, CDR2 FQGNSA, per germline. J was trimmed by 10 bases and V by 5 bases; bases with no gene match: 7. The CDR3 length is 14 residues. Here the CDR3 DNA reads TGTGCCAGCAGCCCAGGACAGGGAAGATCACCCCTCCACTTT. It is translated as CASSPGQGRSPLHF.

This clone has only one observation. The chain joins TRBV9 to TRBJ1-2; 7 bases are a match to TRBD1. The germline V gene has CDR1 SGDLS and CDR2 YYNGEE. The length of the CDR3 is 14 residues. J lost 8 bases, V lost 2 bases, and 9 bases had no gene match. In DNA, the CDR3 is TGTGCCAGCAGCGTGACCGACAGGGTAGAGGGCTACACCTTC. Translated, it gives CASSVTDRVEGYTF.

The chain uses TRBV9 and TRBJ2-7; D tentatively fits TRBD1 or TRBD2 (5 bases each). From germline, CDR1 is SGDLS and CDR2 YYNGEE. The CDR3 runs 13 residues. The V end was cut by 5 bases, the J end by 3 bases, with 12 bases between. For the CDR3, the DNA is TGTGCCAGCAGTTTAACTGGGGGCTACGAGCAGTACTTC. It encodes CASSLTGGYEQYF.

The J gene is TRBJ1-5, the V gene TRBV7-2; possible D gene TRBD1, 5 bases. V was trimmed by 1 base and J by 4 bases, leaving 11 bases between them. From germline, CDR1 is SGHTA and CDR2 FQGNSA. The length of the CDR3 is 15 residues. CDR3 nucleotide sequence: TGTGCCAGCAGCTTAGACGGGCAGGGAAATCAGCCCCAGCATTTT. Protein product: CASSLDGQGNQPQHF.

Comments on this clone: The junction shows a germline mismatch at one end, possibly a read error. The V call is TRBV7-7, the J call TRBJ2-2; TRBD1 agrees at 7 bases. CDR1 is SSHAT and CDR2 is FNYEAQ in the germline V gene (reference sequence). The CDR3 is 15 amino acids. The CDR3 nucleotides read TGTGCTAGCAGCCGAGGGACAGTACCCCCCGGGGAGCTGTTTTTT. Its translation is CASSRGTVPPGELFF.

The CDR3 loop reads CASSLVAGTISETQYF. CDR3 in DNA: TGTGCCAGCAGTTTGGTGGCGGGGACCATCTCAGAGACCCAGTACTTC. The chain couples TRBV28 to TRBJ2-5, with D possibly TRBD2 on 6 matching bases. Germline assignment: CDR1 MDHEN and CDR2 SYDVKM. The CDR3 covers 16 residues. V was shortened by 3 bases and J by 4 bases, with 18 bases between the two germline ends.

For the CDR3, the DNA is TGTGCCAGCGAGAAGGGGACAGGGGACACTGAAGCTTTCTTT. It specifies CASEKGTGDTEAFF. The V call is TRBV2, the J call TRBJ1-1; TRBD1 matches 10 bases. Looked up from germline, CDR1 is SNHLY and CDR2 is FYNNEI. After removal of 8 bases from V and 3 bases from J, the junction contained 6 bases not matched to a gene. The CDR3 runs to 14 residues.

The V gene is TRBV27, the J gene TRBJ2-5, with D perhaps matching TRBD1 or TRBD2 (5 bases each). CDR3 length: 13 residues. Germline loops: CDR1 MNHEY, CDR2 SMNVEV (reference sequence). V lost 5 bases and J lost 6, with 13 bases in between. Here the CDR3 reads CASSQGRQKTQYF. DNA for the CDR3: TGTGCCAGCAGTCAGGGACGCCAGAAGACCCAGTACTTC.

V gene TRBV28 combines with J gene TRBJ2-7; D is uncertain. Germline lookup yields CDR1 MDHEN and CDR2 SYDVKM. CDR3 length: 13 residues. V was shortened by 9 bases and J by 5 bases, with 17 bases between the two germline ends. The chain's CDR3 is CASLSRPLNEQYF. CDR3 nucleotide sequence: TGTGCCAGTCTCTCACGCCCCCTTAACGAGCAGTACTTC.

This clone is a singleton in its sample. The chain links TRBV29-1 to TRBJ1-3; no clear D. The CDR3 is 13 residues long. The V and J ends lost 5 bases and 3 bases respectively, with 11 bases between them. Germline loops: CDR1 SQVTM, CDR2 ANQGSEA. This chain's CDR3 is CSVRLAGGNTIYF. Written as DNA, the CDR3 is TGCAGCGTTAGGCTCGCGGGTGGAAACACCATATATTTT.

V is TRBV19 and J is TRBJ2-3; 14 positions agree with TRBD2. Looked up from germline, CDR1 is LNHDA and CDR2 is SQIVND (reference sequence). The CDR3 has 20 amino acids. Trimming cost V 5 bases and J 4 bases; bases outside gene matches: 17. The CDR3 region is CASSGGLAGVGAFEADTQYF. CDR3 nucleotides: TGTGCCAGTAGTGGGGGACTAGCGGGAGTAGGGGCGTTTGAGGCAGATACGCAGTATTTT.

The CDR3 reads CASSSAGPSRRDTQYF. The CDR3 nucleotides read TGTGCCAGCAGTTCGGCCGGACCCTCAAGGCGGGATACGCAGTATTTT. The gene calls are TRBV6-5 and TRBJ2-3; D unresolved. In germline, CDR1 is MNHEY, CDR2 SVGAGI. This CDR3 has 16 amino acids. Trimming removed 4 bases at V and 6 bases at J, with 20 bases between.

CDR3 DNA sequence: TGTGCCAGTGAATGGAGTACTGGGGCCAACGTCCTGACTTTC. Protein product: CASEWSTGANVLTF. J is TRBJ2-6 and V is TRBV19, with no clear D. Germline CDR1 is LNHDA and CDR2 is SQIVND (reference sequence). Trimming pared 8 bases from V and 2 bases from J, leaving 10 bases between. The CDR3 sequence is 14 residues long. Variable domain in full (rest from reference TRBV19 and TRBJ2-6): DGGITQSPKYLFRKEGQNVTLSCEQNLNHDAMYWYRQDPGQGLRLIYYSQIVNDFQKGDIAEGYSVSREKKESFPLTVTSAQKNPTAFYLCASEWSTGANVLTFGAGSRLTVL.

V gene TRBV5-1 combines with J gene TRBJ2-1, with 7 bases fitting TRBD2. The germline gives CDR1 SGHRS, CDR2 YFSETQ. The CDR3 loop spans 16 amino acids. The trim removed 4 bases at V and 8 bases at J, leaving 15 bases unmatched. The CDR3 nucleotides read TGCGCCAGCAGCGCGTCCCCCGGACTAGATAATGATGAGCAGTTCTTC. Protein sequence: CASSASPGLDNDEQFF.

The chain employs TRBV16 and TRBJ1-2, with D unclear. This CDR3 contains 14 residues. CDR1 and CDR2 (germline): KGHSY, FQNENV. V dropped 6 bases and J dropped 1 base, with 12 bases sitting between them. The CDR3 sequence: CASSKDGFNYGYTF. CDR3 nucleotides: TGTGCCAGCAGTAAAGATGGGTTTAACTATGGCTACACCTTC.

This clone came up once. J is TRBJ1-3 and V is TRBV7-2; no firm D call. Between the trimmed V and J ends, which lost 3 bases and 4 bases, there was a span of 10 bases. CDR1 is SGHTA and CDR2 is FQGNSA in the germline V gene. The CDR3 is made up of 14 amino acids. CDR3 region: CASSFTPEGNTIYF. CDR3 DNA sequence: TGTGCCAGCAGCTTCACCCCGGAGGGAAACACCATATATTTT.

The V call is TRBV18, the J call TRBJ2-7; D uncertain. With 1 base removed from V and 3 bases from J, the gap between germline ends came to 7 bases. The V gene's germline CDR1 is KGHSH and CDR2 LQKENI. CDR3 length: 13 amino acids. As DNA, the CDR3 is TGTGCCAGCTCACCACTCAGTAACTACGAGCAGTACTTC. Residues: CASSPLSNYEQYF. The full variable domain, completed using reference TRBV18 and TRBJ2-7, is NAGVMQNPRHLVRRRGQEARLRCSPMKGHSHVYWYRQLPEEGLKFMVYLQKENIIDESGMPKERFSAEFPKEGPSILRIQQVVRGDSAAYFCASSPLSNYEQYFGPGTRLTVT.

V gene TRBV7-8 combines with J gene TRBJ1-4; the D gene is possibly TRBD1 (5 bases). Germline V gene lookup returns CDR1 SGHVS and CDR2 FQNEAQ. V was trimmed by 5 bases and J by 5 bases, leaving 18 bases between them. CDR3 length: 16 residues. The CDR3 is CASSPRTGAGNEKLFF. CDR3 nucleotides: TGTGCCAGCAGCCCTCGGACGGGCGCAGGGAATGAAAAACTGTTTTTT. The whole variable domain, remainder taken from reference TRBV7-8 and TRBJ1-4, is GAGVSQSPRYKVAKRGQDVALRCDPISGHVSLFWYQQALGQGPEFLTYFQNEAQLDKSGLPSDRFFAERPEGSVSTLKIQRTQQEDSAVYLCASSPRTGAGNEKLFFGSGTQLSVL.

The chain combines TRBV7-2 with TRBJ2-7; a weak D match, TRBD2 (6 bases). The CDR3 totals 14 residues. V was clipped by 5 bases and J by 0 bases, with 11 bases between them. Looked up from germline, CDR1 is SGHTA and CDR2 is FQGNSA. In DNA form, the CDR3 reads TGTGCCAGCAGCCCCAAGGGACTCTCCTACGAGCAGTACTTC. The encoded protein is CASSPKGLSYEQYF.

This chain uses TRBV28 with TRBJ2-3; 8 positions match TRBD1. The CDR3 runs 18 residues. CDR1 and CDR2 (germline): MDHEN, SYDVKM. The trim removed 7 bases at V and 4 bases at J, leaving 19 bases unmatched. In DNA form, the CDR3 reads TGTGCCAGCACTCCCCCCAGGGGGCTCGCGGTATCTGCAGATACGCAGTATTTT. This encodes CASTPPRGLAVSADTQYF.